These 30 T cell receptor beta chains share one sample of origin, sequenced in a study of blood T cells in healthy people across ages. For the second PCR, which ran for about 7 to 11 cycles, a sample-barcoded 5' primer and a J-beta primer mix were used. MiXCR, applied by TCRdb to the 5' RACE reads, yields one record per CDR3 protein. The data hold 590,000 or so distinct CDR3 sequences, with approximately 30% observed a single time. Sequencing used blood. The receptors were sampled from a woman of 80 years or more in good health.

This clonotype was seen repeatedly, ten times or more. V gene TRBV2 combines with J gene TRBJ2-1; D possibly uses TRBD1 or TRBD2 (6 bases each). Germline V lookup: CDR1 SNHLY, CDR2 FYNNEI. The ends were cut back, 10 bases at V and 4 bases at J, with 23 bases in the middle. The CDR3 totals 16 residues. The DNA for the CDR3 is TGTGCCACCGCTGCAGCCCGAGGGGGGACTTACAATGAGCAGTTCTTC. Translating gives CATAAARGGTYNEQFF.

Ten or more counts support this clonotype. The chain has TRBV29-1 and TRBJ2-1; 12 bases are a match to TRBD2. The CDR3 runs 15 residues. V dropped 1 base and J dropped 8; count of bases not matched to a gene: 6. Germline-derived CDR1 and CDR2 are SQVTM and ANQGSEA. CDR3 nucleotides: TGCAGCGTTGAAGCCCCTAGCGGGGGGGCGGATGAGCAGTTCTTC. Its protein product is CSVEAPSGGADEQFF.

This clonotype appeared many times. V is TRBV27 and J is TRBJ2-7; D is tentatively TRBD1 or TRBD2 (5 bases each). Per germline, CDR1 MNHEY and CDR2 SMNVEV (reference sequence). The V end lost 1 base, the J end lost 4 bases, and 14 bases lay between the germline ends. This CDR3 region has 15 residues. CDR3 amino acids: CASSLFAGRDYEQYF. The CDR3 DNA sequence: TGTGCCAGCAGTTTATTTGCGGGCAGGGATTACGAGCAGTACTTC.

This clonotype was seen ten or more times. The rearrangement uses TRBV5-6 and TRBJ2-7; D is possibly TRBD1 (5 bases). The end of the DNA is better explained by TRBJ2-5, so the J call may be wrong. The CDR3 sequence is 12 residues long. Germline-derived CDR1 and CDR2 are SGHDT and YYEEEE. CDR3 residues: CASSFGAPTQYF. In DNA form, the CDR3 reads TGTGCCAGCAGCTTTGGGGCCCCGACCCAGTACTTC.

This clonotype was seen once. A much larger clone differs from this one at a single base, so this may be a read error. The J gene is TRBJ2-5, the V gene TRBV3-1; TRBD2 agrees at 7 bases. The DNA end lines up better with TRBJ2-4; the J call may be wrong. CDR1 LGHDT and CDR2 YNNKEL come from the germline V gene (reference sequence). The length of the CDR3 is 15 residues. The CDR3 region is CASSRAGSRGNIQYF. CDR3 bases: TGTGCCAGCAGCCGAGCGGGGTCGAGGGGAAACATTCAGTACTTC.

This clonotype showed up many times. This chain's CDR3 is CASSLGRVRDSYEQYF. The CDR3 nucleotides read TGTGCCAGCAGCTTGGGCAGGGTCCGCGATTCCTACGAGCAGTACTTC. V is TRBV5-6 and J is TRBJ2-7; D may be TRBD1 (5 bases). Germline CDR1 is SGHDT and CDR2 is YYEEEE. Trimming took off 0 bases at V and 1 base at J, with 14 bases between the two ends. The CDR3 loop spans 16 amino acids.

This sequence joins TRBV12-3 or TRBV12-4 and TRBJ1-4; D is ambiguous. V lost 4 bases, J lost 5 bases, and 11 bases lay in between. There are 14 residues in the CDR3. The CDR3 bases are TGTGCCAGCAGTTATGACGGTCCCAATGAAAAACTGTTTTTT. Its protein is CASSYDGPNEKLFF.

This clonotype was detected only a few times. A read error may explain this, as a much larger clone is one base away. The chain uses TRBV30 and TRBJ2-5; D is perhaps TRBD2 (6 bases). The CDR3 has 14 amino acids. From germline, CDR1 is GTSNPN and CDR2 SVGIG (reference sequence). V lost 3 bases to trimming and J lost 5 bases, with 16 bases between them. CDR3: CAWRGGDLRETQYF. The CDR3 coding sequence is TGTGCCTGGAGGGGAGGAGACCTGAGGGAGACCCAGTACTTC.

This clonotype showed up just a few times. One base away lies a much larger clone, so this may be a sequencing read error. The chain has TRBV9 and TRBJ1-6; 7 nucleotides agree with TRBD1. J lost 14 bases, V lost 3 bases, and 14 bases had no gene match. Germline V gene lookup returns CDR1 SGDLS and CDR2 YYNGEE. The CDR3 is 15 residues long. In DNA, the CDR3 is TGTGCCAGCAGCGCCCGACAGGGCATGAAGCCGTCCCTCCACTTT. This encodes CASSARQGMKPSLHF.

Only one count was recorded for this clonotype. At one boundary the junction diverges from the germline segment, which might be a read error. V usage is TRBV5-1 and J usage is TRBJ2-2, with D possibly being TRBD1 (6 bases). Germline V gene lookup returns CDR1 SGHRS and CDR2 YFSETQ. This CDR3 region has 15 residues. This chain's CDR3 is CASSPQGGGAGERFF. The CDR3 nucleotides read TGCGCCAGCAGCCCACAGGGTGGCGGCGCCGGGGAGCGGTTTTTT.

This clonotype was detected many times. The gene calls are TRBV20-1 and TRBJ2-3, with D perhaps assigned TRBD1 or TRBD2 (5 bases each). The CDR3 contains 14 residues. Trimming stripped 3 bases from V and 11 bases from J, with 21 bases between. CDR1 and CDR2 from the germline V gene are DFQATT and SNEGSKA (reference sequence). The CDR3 protein is CSARGELGFNRQYF. The CDR3 DNA reads TGCAGTGCTAGGGGGGAGCTAGGGTTCAATAGGCAGTATTTT.

V is TRBV5-1 and J is TRBJ1-1; weak D call: TRBD1 (5 bases). Between the trimmed V and J ends, which lost 4 bases and 1 base, there was a span of 17 bases. From germline, CDR1 is SGHRS and CDR2 YFSETQ. The CDR3 sequence is 16 residues long. CDR3 coding DNA: TGCGCCAGCAGCGGAACCACGGGGGTCGGGAACACTGAAGCTTTCTTT. Translation gives CASSGTTGVGNTEAFF. Full variable domain (remainder filled in from reference TRBV5-1 and TRBJ1-1): KAGVTQTPRYLIKTRGQQVTLSCSPISGHRSVSWYQQTPGQGLQFLFEYFSETQRNKGNFPGRFSGRQFSNSRSEMNVSTLELGDSALYLCASSGTTGVGNTEAFFGQGTRLTVV.

The chain couples TRBV7-3 to TRBJ1-1, with D possibly being TRBD1 (5 bases). The ends were cut back, 5 bases at V and 3 bases at J, with 10 bases in the middle. There are 13 residues in the CDR3. From germline, CDR1 is SGHTA and CDR2 FQGTGA. The CDR3 reads CASSPGGDTEAFF. The DNA of the CDR3 is TGTGCCAGCAGCCCCGGAGGGGACACTGAAGCTTTCTTT.

This clonotype was detected many times. V usage is TRBV6-5 and J usage is TRBJ2-4; D unclear. V was shortened by 2 bases and J by 2 bases, with 7 bases between the two germline ends. Germline CDR1 MNHEY, CDR2 SVGAGI. The CDR3 spans 14 residues. The CDR3 nucleotides read TGTGCCAGCAGTTACGATGGCTCCAAAAACATTCAGTACTTC. Translation: CASSYDGSKNIQYF.

The rearrangement joins TRBV11-3 to TRBJ2-1; TRBD2 aligns across 8 bases. The germline CDR1 and CDR2 sequences are SGHNT and YENEEA. There are 15 residues in the CDR3. V lost 0 bases, J lost 9 bases, and 7 bases stayed unmatched. CDR3 region: CASSLESGLVSEQFF. The CDR3 DNA reads TGTGCCAGCAGCTTAGAGTCGGGACTAGTCAGTGAGCAGTTCTTC.

There are many counts of this clonotype. The chain joins TRBV28 to TRBJ1-2; possible D gene TRBD1, 5 bases. Germline V gives CDR1 MDHEN, CDR2 SYDVKM. V was shortened by 4 bases and J by 8 bases, with 11 bases between the two germline ends. This CDR3 has 12 amino acids. The CDR3 here is CASSSLGEGYTF. DNA of the CDR3: TGTGCCAGCAGTTCCCTGGGGGAAGGCTACACCTTC.

This clonotype occurred many times. The chain links TRBV7-2 to TRBJ2-5; D possibly matches TRBD1 or TRBD2 (5 bases each). The germline CDR1 and CDR2 sequences are SGHTA and FQGNSA. The V and J ends lost 1 base and 1 base respectively, with 13 bases between them. The CDR3 length is 16 residues. The CDR3 loop is CASSLDHMRGQETQYF. The CDR3 coding sequence is TGTGCCAGCAGCTTAGATCATATGAGGGGCCAAGAGACCCAGTACTTC.

This clonotype was seen just once. The conserved phenylalanine or tryptophan normally closing the CDR3 is absent here, so this likely arose from a read error. The chain uses TRBV5-1 and TRBJ2-5; D unclear. Germline V gene lookup returns CDR1 SGHRS and CDR2 YFSETQ. The CDR3 has 12 residues. Trimming removed 2 bases at V and 4 bases at J, with 6 bases between. CDR3 protein: CASSLTTETQYN. The CDR3 nucleotides read TGCGCCAGCAGCTTAACGACAGAGACCCAGTACAAC.

This clonotype was found many times. The chain links TRBV4-1 to TRBJ2-4; a weak D match, TRBD1 (6 bases). In germline, CDR1 is MGHRA, CDR2 YSYEKL. Trimming took 3 bases from V and 1 from J, leaving 19 bases between them. The CDR3 is 18 amino acids. CDR3 nucleotides: TGCGCCAGCAGCCAGCCCAAAGGGGGAAAAAGGGCCAAAAACATTCAGTACTTC. This encodes CASSQPKGGKRAKNIQYF.

In this sample, this clonotype turned up a few times. This chain links TRBV5-6 with TRBJ1-2, with D uncertain. The CDR3 has 16 amino acids. From germline, CDR1 is SGHDT and CDR2 YYEEEE. V was trimmed by 9 bases and J by 2 bases, leaving 23 bases between them. Here the CDR3 DNA reads TGTGCCACCACTCCGGGCGGAACAAGACTCAACTATGGCTACACCTTC. Encoded protein: CATTPGGTRLNYGYTF. Filled out from reference TRBV5-6 and TRBJ1-2, the complete variable domain reads DAGVTQSPTHLIKTRGQQVTLRCSPKSGHDTVSWYQQALGQGPQFIFQYYEEEERQRGNFPDRFSGHQFPNYSSELNVNALLLGDSALYLCATTPGGTRLNYGYTFGSGTRLTVV.

In the case of this clonotype: This may come from a read error, since a much larger clone is one base off. V and J are TRBV6-5 and TRBJ2-7, with TRBD1 matching over 7 bases. This CDR3 region has 14 residues. Per the germline V gene, CDR1 is MNHEY and CDR2 is SVGAGI. In DNA, the CDR3 is TGTGCCAACAGTTACGACAGGGTATCCCTCGAGCAGTACTTC. It specifies CANSYDRVSLEQYF.

This clonotype occurred many times. The chain joins TRBV28 to TRBJ2-5; 10 bases map to TRBD1. The CDR3 is 17 residues long. CDR1 and CDR2 from the germline V gene are MDHEN and SYDVKM. With 4 bases clipped from V and 5 bases from J, the junction kept 13 bases outside the gene matches. The DNA for the CDR3 is TGTGCCAGCAGTTCCCCGGAGGGACAGGGGCGTGGGGAGACCCAGTACTTC. Translation gives CASSSPEGQGRGETQYF. Full variable domain (outside the CDR3, taken from reference TRBV28 and TRBJ2-5): DVKVTQSSRYLVKRTGEKVFLECVQDMDHENMFWYRQDPGLGLRLIYFSYDVKMKEKGDIPEGYSVSREKKERFSLILESASTNQTSMYLCASSSPEGQGRGETQYFGPGTRLLVL.

The chain recombines TRBV20-1 with TRBJ1-1, with D possibly matching TRBD1 (5 bases). Germline loops: CDR1 DFQATT, CDR2 SNEGSKA (reference sequence). The CDR3 is made up of 13 amino acids. Trimming removed 3 bases from V and 5 bases from J, with 13 bases in between. CDR3 residues: CSASGTGGTEAFF. DNA of the CDR3: TGCAGTGCTAGTGGGACGGGGGGGACTGAAGCTTTCTTT.

There are a few counts of this clonotype. V usage is TRBV12-3 or TRBV12-4 and J usage is TRBJ2-4; 8 bases agree with TRBD2. The junction had 5 bases not matched to a gene; V was cut back by 3 bases and J by 4 bases. The CDR3 totals 15 residues. The CDR3 DNA reads as TGTGCCAGCAGTTTCTTGGCTAGCGGGAAAAACATTCAGTACTTC. Translating it yields CASSFLASGKNIQYF.

This clonotype has just a few counts. The CDR3 region is CASRGPLLGVNEKLFF. Written as DNA, the CDR3 is TGTGCCAGCAGGGGCCCTCTTTTAGGAGTTAATGAAAAACTGTTTTTT. The chain is built from TRBV25-1 and TRBJ1-4; D gene unclear. Germline V gene sequence: CDR1 MGHDK, CDR2 SYGVNS. This CDR3 comprises 16 residues. V was clipped by 6 bases and J by 4 bases, with 18 bases between them.

CDR3 residues: CASSPGQGDREPQYF. The CDR3 region has the DNA TGTGCCAGCAGCCCGGGACAGGGGGATCGAGAGCCCCAGTACTTC. The chain recombines TRBV5-8 with TRBJ2-7; 11 nucleotides agree with TRBD1. The CDR3 loop spans 15 amino acids. J lost 10 bases, V lost 4 bases, and 13 bases had no gene match. Germline lookup yields CDR1 SGHTS and CDR2 YDEGEE.

The chain couples TRBV20-1 to TRBJ2-7; 11 nucleotides align to TRBD2. The junction had 9 bases not matched to a gene; V was cut back by 1 base and J by 4 bases. CDR3 length: 16 amino acids. Germline V CDR1 and CDR2: DFQATT, SNEGSKA (reference sequence). DNA of the CDR3: TGCAGTGCTAGAGGGTCTAGCGGGAGGACCTCATACGAGCAGTACTTC. It specifies CSARGSSGRTSYEQYF.

This clonotype showed up just a few times. This rearrangement joins TRBV5-1 to TRBJ2-7, with D possibly TRBD1 on 6 matching bases. CDR1 SGHRS and CDR2 YFSETQ come from the germline V gene. This CDR3 has 18 amino acids. V lost 0 bases, J lost 0 bases, and 19 bases lay in between. CDR3 amino acids: CASSLEVRGWGSSYEQYF. For the CDR3, the DNA is TGCGCCAGCAGCTTGGAGGTCAGGGGTTGGGGAAGCTCCTACGAGCAGTACTTC. Variable domain in full (rest from reference TRBV5-1 and TRBJ2-7): KAGVTQTPRYLIKTRGQQVTLSCSPISGHRSVSWYQQTPGQGLQFLFEYFSETQRNKGNFPGRFSGRQFSNSRSEMNVSTLELGDSALYLCASSLEVRGWGSSYEQYFGPGTRLTVT.

The CDR3 DNA reads as TGTGCCAGCAGTTCCGGGGGCACAGATGCGGAGTATTTT. Its protein product is CASSSGGTDAEYF. The chain is built from TRBV12-3 or TRBV12-4 and TRBJ2-3, with D possibly being TRBD1 or TRBD2 (6 bases each). The CDR3 is 13 residues long. Trimming shortened V by 4 bases and J by 13 bases, and 18 bases separated the two germline ends.

This clonotype was detected many times. This chain uses TRBV7-7 with TRBJ2-1; 10 nucleotides match TRBD2. CDR1 and CDR2 from the germline V gene are SSHAT and FNYEAQ (reference sequence). The CDR3 covers 16 residues. V shed 5 bases and J 5 bases; nucleotides not matched to a gene: 9. The CDR3 is CASSPLSGGANNEQFF. The CDR3 bases are TGTGCCAGCAGCCCCTTAAGCGGGGGGGCTAACAATGAGCAGTTCTTC.